Listed here is a single TCR beta chain. Original processing notes: Reference gene primer amplification gave estimated nucleated cell counts. The repertoire was sequenced with immunoSEQ multiplex PCR; TCRdb's copy has only in-frame clones and lacks some. V and J calls and clone size follow that table, whereas D and trimming were derived from the DNA. The sample consists of around 50,000 clones, 75% to 90% of them appearing once. From germline, CDR1 is SGHTS and CDR2 YDEGEE. V gave up 1 base and J gave up 6 bases, with 17 bases separating them. The CDR3 contains 16 residues. The data belong to a study of blood T cell repertoires in COVID-19. Study as a whole: In each case, the material was cDNA or gDNA derived from T cells, B-cell-depleted T cells, or PBMCs.

Sequencing input: peripheral blood. The sequence came from a man in his 70s with acute or convalescent COVID-19. The chain carries TRBV5-8 and TRBJ1-5; tentatively, D is TRBD1 (5 bases). This CDR3 reads CASSLLRGETGQPQHF. DNA for the CDR3: TGTGCCAGCAGCTTGTTACGGGGGGAAACGGGTCAGCCCCAGCATTTT.